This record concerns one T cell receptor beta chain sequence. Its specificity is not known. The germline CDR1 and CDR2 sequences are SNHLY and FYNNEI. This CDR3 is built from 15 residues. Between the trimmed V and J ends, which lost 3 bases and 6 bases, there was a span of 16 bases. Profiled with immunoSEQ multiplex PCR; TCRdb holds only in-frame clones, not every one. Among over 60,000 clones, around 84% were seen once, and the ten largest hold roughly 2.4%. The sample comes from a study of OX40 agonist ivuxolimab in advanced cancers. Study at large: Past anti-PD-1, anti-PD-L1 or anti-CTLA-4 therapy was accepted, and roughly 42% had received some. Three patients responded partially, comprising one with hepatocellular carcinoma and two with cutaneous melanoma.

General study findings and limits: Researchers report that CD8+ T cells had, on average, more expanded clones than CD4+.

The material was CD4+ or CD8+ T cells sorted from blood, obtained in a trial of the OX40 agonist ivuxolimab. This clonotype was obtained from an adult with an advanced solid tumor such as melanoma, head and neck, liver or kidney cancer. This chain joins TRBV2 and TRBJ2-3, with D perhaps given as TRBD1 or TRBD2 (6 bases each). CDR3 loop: CASSEVGGGRDTQYF. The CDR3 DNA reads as TGTGCCAGCAGTGAGGTCGGGGGCGGCCGTGATACGCAGTATTTT.